The entry below gives a single T cell receptor (beta chain) sequence along with its context. The method was immunoSEQ multiplex PCR; TCRdb's version includes in-frame clones alone and lacks a portion of them. The sample records 250,000 to 300,000 clones, about 85% being singletons. This sample was taken from a study of blood T cell repertoires in COVID-19. V lost 6 bases and J lost 4, with 16 bases in between. The CDR3 length is 15 residues. Germline V gene sequence: CDR1 MNHEY, CDR2 SMNVEV (reference sequence). Sequenced input: peripheral blood. The V call is TRBV27, the J call TRBJ1-5, with a possible D match to TRBD1 (5 bases). The TCR was taken from a man between 18 and 29 years old with active or convalescent COVID-19. As DNA, the CDR3 is TGTGCCAGCAGGGGACTGAAAGAGGGAAATCAGCCCCAGCATTTT. Translation gives CASRGLKEGNQPQHF.